The sequence of this T cell receptor (beta chain) was determined in a study of graft-versus-host responses after intestinal transplantation (dated by TCRdb to the early 2020s). Looking at the study overall: Recipients received multivisceral, liver-intestinal, or isolated intestinal transplants. A peak of at least 4% donor T cells among recipient peripheral blood mononuclear cells was the definition used for donor T cell macrochimerism. Graft-versus-host and host-versus-graft alloreactive T cell clones were tracked in the graft, circulation and bone marrow after intestinal transplantation using bulk TCR-beta CDR3 sequencing. All recipients received anti-thymocyte globulin induction followed by maintenance tacrolimus and steroids for around three years. Alloreactive clones were identified by sequencing pre-transplant mixed lymphocyte reaction products and comparing these products with unstimulated pre-transplant donor and recipient T cells. Instead of going to the commercial service, samples from a few later patients were sequenced in-house on an Illumina MiSeq and processed with MiXCR. The cohort enrolled about two dozen intestinal transplant recipients including one retransplant, and a few patients lacking pretransplant specimens were excluded.

From cysteine to phenylalanine, the CDR3 is 14 amino acids long. Only the CDR3 region is kept as DNA, spanning 42 bases read in frame from base 1. V and J are truncated by 5 bases and 3 bases respectively, leaving an intervening sequence of 14 bases. CDR1 SGHAT and CDR2 FQNNGV were looked up in the germline V gene. In the first month after transplant, blood samples were collected up to 4 times, and after that at least monthly when available. On this clone itself: The clone's antigen remains unknown. It has no much larger one-base neighbor in the sample; base qualities were not kept.

Library construction relied on the immunoSEQ multiplex PCR assay. Adaptive Biotechnologies carried out high-throughput TCR-beta CDR3 sequencing of genomic DNA for most patients. The published analysis was carried out like this. TCR sequencing data were retrieved from Adaptive's ImmunoSEQ software for some 19 patients, whereas a few other patients were processed with MiXCR and VDJtools. CDR3 nucleotide sequences shared by donor and recipient were removed because the origin of these sequences could not be assigned. Alloreactive clones required at least 2-fold expansion over unstimulated cells and minimum CFSE-low frequency of 0.002% (template counts) or 0.001% (read counts). Clones were considered mappable if detected in sequenced pre-transplant spleen, lymph node, or MLR CFSE-low populations of the donor or recipient. The cumulative frequency of alloreactive clones was calculated as a percentage of all sequences, weighted by copy number. Imported from immuneACCESS, the table was reduced by TCRdb to in-frame sequences with V and J called. These copies leave out some clones; in studies compared against another copy, an unresolved V gene accounts for under half, and the cause of the remainder is not known. That table furnishes V, J and clone size, whereas the DNA furnished D and trimming. This sample holds approximately 18,000 clones; 85% to 95% were observed only once. The leading ten clones occupy 0.79% of the sample.

Overall results and qualifications from the work: In the allografts of patients with donor T cell macrochimerism, GvH to HvG T cell clonal ratios were high. The conclusions were limited by the relatively low number and heterogeneity of the intestinal transplant patients. GvH clones were found in recipient bone marrow, and some of the GvH clones appeared earlier in ileal mucosa or blood, which is consistent with an intestinal mucosal origin. Early after transplant, declines in HvG clones were associated with peak levels of circulating GvH clones.

Sample: PBMCs, taken 23 days after intestinal transplant. The sequence was obtained from a human patient who received an intestinal transplant, so some T cells may come from the graft donor. The sequence links TRBV11-2 to TRBJ2-7; matching of 5 bases hints at TRBD2 as the D gene. The DNA is as follows: TGTGCCAGCAGCGCCTCGGGGTTGGTCTACGAGCAGTACTTC. Its translation reads: CASSASGLVYEQYF.